These 26 T cell receptor beta chains were sequenced from one sample in a study of blood T cell repertoires in COVID-19. Profiling relied on immunoSEQ multiplex PCR, and the TCRdb table lists in-frame clones only, not all of them. The sample holds approximately 160,000 clones, 84% seen once. Sequenced: peripheral blood. The source of these receptors is a man in his forties who had recovered from COVID-19.

The gene calls are TRBV5-6 and TRBJ2-3; 8 bases line up with TRBD1. J was trimmed by 5 bases and V by 3 bases; bases with no gene match: 8. CDR1 is SGHDT and CDR2 is YYEEEE in the germline V gene. The CDR3 extends over 15 amino acids. The CDR3 coding sequence is TGTGCCAGCAGCTACCGCAGGGGGCTGATAGATACGCAGTATTTT. It specifies CASSYRRGLIDTQYF.

The chain has TRBV7-9 and TRBJ1-1; D uncertain. This CDR3 is 14 amino acids long. Germline CDR1 and CDR2: SEHNR and FQNEAQ (reference sequence). The ends were cut back, 1 base at V and 0 bases at J, with 6 bases in the middle. DNA of the CDR3: TGTGCCAGCAGCTTAGGGCGGTTGAACACTGAAGCTTTCTTT. It translates to CASSLGRLNTEAFF.

The V call is TRBV7-9, the J call TRBJ1-2, with TRBD1 matching 10 bases. The CDR3 loop spans 16 amino acids. Unmatched junction bases numbered 9, after V lost 4 bases and J lost 4 bases. Germline CDR1 is SEHNR and CDR2 is FQNEAQ (reference sequence). In DNA, the CDR3 is TGTGCCAGCAGCTCCTCCGACAGGGGGCACGGCTATGGCTACACCTTC. It encodes CASSSSDRGHGYGYTF.

The rearrangement links TRBV19 to TRBJ1-1, with a tentative D call TRBD1 (6 bases). Germline CDR1 is LNHDA and CDR2 is SQIVND (reference sequence). V was cut by 3 bases and J by 11 bases, with 16 bases left in between. The CDR3 totals 13 residues. Written as DNA, the CDR3 is TGTGCCAGTAGTATGGTCGGACAGCGAGCTGCTTTCTTT. It translates to CASSMVGQRAAFF.

The J gene is TRBJ2-5, the V gene TRBV29-1; the match to TRBD1 covers 8 bases. J was trimmed by 5 bases and V by 6 bases; bases with no gene match: 8. Germline CDR1 reads SQVTM; CDR2 reads ANQGSEA. The CDR3 totals 13 residues. The CDR3 coding sequence is TGCAGCGTCGTCAGGGGGCGCATGGAGACCCAGTACTTC. This gives the protein CSVVRGRMETQYF.

The rearrangement uses TRBV10-3 and TRBJ2-7, with TRBD1 identical over 9 bases. The CDR3 covers 14 residues. Germline assignment: CDR1 ENHRY and CDR2 SYGVKD. J gave up 7 bases and V 4 bases, and 8 bases lay outside the gene matches. CDR3: CAISVNRGLGEQYF. In DNA form, the CDR3 reads TGTGCCATCAGTGTTAACAGGGGGCTGGGTGAGCAGTACTTC.

The gene calls are TRBV27 and TRBJ2-4; no clear D gene. Germline V CDR1 and CDR2: MNHEY, SMNVEV (reference sequence). The CDR3 extends over 14 amino acids. The V end lost 3 bases, the J end lost 4 bases, and 10 bases lay between the germline ends. The CDR3 DNA follows: TGTGCCAGCAGTTTGACCAGGTTTAAAAACATTCAGTACTTC. This sequence encodes CASSLTRFKNIQYF.

In DNA, the CDR3 is TGTGCCAGCACCCTTGGCCGGGGCACAGATACGCAGTATTTT. Its protein product is CASTLGRGTDTQYF. This chain joins TRBV11-1 and TRBJ2-3, with D unclear. Per the germline V gene, CDR1 is SGHAT and CDR2 is FQDESV (reference sequence). The CDR3 extends over 14 amino acids. Trimming stripped 7 bases from V and 1 base from J, with 12 bases between.

This clone was seen more than once but under ten times. V and J are TRBV10-3 and TRBJ2-2, with 7 positions matching TRBD2. The ends lost 3 bases at V and 0 bases at J; junction bases unmatched: 7. Germline values: CDR1 ENHRY, CDR2 SYGVKD. The CDR3 has 17 residues. The chain's CDR3 is CAISDPPLAANTGELFF. In DNA, the CDR3 is TGTGCCATCAGTGATCCCCCCCTAGCGGCGAACACCGGGGAGCTGTTTTTT.

In this sample, this clone turned up once. This sequence joins TRBV6-1 and TRBJ1-1, with D maybe TRBD1 (5 bases). CDR3 length: 15 residues. Germline loops: CDR1 MNHNS, CDR2 SASEGT. V was cut by 0 bases and J by 4 bases, with 12 bases left in between. This chain's CDR3 is CASSEAGGSFTEAFF. The CDR3 DNA is TGTGCCAGCAGTGAAGCGGGGGGTTCATTCACTGAAGCTTTCTTT.

The chain employs TRBV3-1 (or the pseudogene TRBV3-2) and TRBJ2-2, with 8 bases aligning to TRBD2. This CDR3 spans 15 amino acids. Losses at the gene ends were 6 bases for V and 7 bases for J; bases not matched to a gene: 10. Germline assignment: CDR1 LGHDT and CDR2 YNNKEL (reference sequence). The CDR3 protein is CASRGPGLEVGELFF. The CDR3 coding sequence is TGTGCCAGCAGAGGGCCGGGACTAGAGGTCGGGGAGCTGTTTTTT.

V gene TRBV2 combines with J gene TRBJ2-2; no clear D gene. This CDR3 has 12 amino acids. Looked up from germline, CDR1 is SNHLY and CDR2 is FYNNEI. The V and J ends lost 8 bases and 6 bases respectively, with 10 bases between them. The CDR3: CASSPSAGELFF. CDR3 DNA sequence: TGTGCCAGCTCGCCCAGCGCCGGGGAGCTGTTTTTT.

The rearrangement links TRBV7-8 to TRBJ2-3; possible D gene TRBD1, 6 bases. The CDR3 length is 13 residues. V dropped 5 bases and J dropped 5 bases, with 11 bases sitting between them. The germline V gene has CDR1 SGHVS and CDR2 FQNEAQ. CDR3 residues: CASSRDTEDTQYF. CDR3 nucleotides: TGTGCCAGCAGCCGGGACACCGAAGATACGCAGTATTTT.

The chain employs TRBV18 and TRBJ1-3, with D unresolved. The CDR3 extends over 14 amino acids. The ends were cut back, 2 bases at V and 2 bases at J, with 7 bases in the middle. Germline CDR1 KGHSH, CDR2 LQKENI. CDR3 protein: CASSPAGTGNTIYF. CDR3 nucleotides: TGTGCCAGCTCACCAGCGGGTACTGGAAACACCATATATTTT.

This chain links TRBV28 with TRBJ2-1; 10 bases match TRBD2. The CDR3 consists of 14 residues. Looked up from germline, CDR1 is MDHEN and CDR2 is SYDVKM. Germline trimming cut 7 bases from V and 1 base from J; bases unmatched to any gene: 1. The CDR3 spells CASISGRSYNEQFF. CDR3 sequence (DNA): TGTGCCAGCATTAGCGGGAGGTCCTACAATGAGCAGTTCTTC.

Remarks on this clone: Other nucleotide sequences in the sample specify the same CDR3. The rearrangement uses TRBV5-4 and TRBJ2-5; the D is unclear. CDR1 is SGHNT, CDR2 YYREEE, per germline (reference sequence). The length of the CDR3 is 14 residues. V was shortened by 0 bases and J by 5 bases, with 11 bases between the two germline ends. The CDR3, as DNA: TGTGCCAGCAGCTTGGAACTTACAGAGGAGACCCAGTACTTC. It codes for CASSLELTEETQYF. The full variable domain, its missing parts supplied by reference TRBV5-4 and TRBJ2-5, is ETGVTQSPTHLIKTRGQQVTLRCSSQSGHNTVSWYQQALGQGPQFIFQYYREEENGRGNFPPRFSGLQFPNYSSELNVNALELDDSALYLCASSLELTEETQYFGPGTRLLVL.

The rearrangement uses TRBV12-3 or TRBV12-4 and TRBJ2-1; D is possibly TRBD1 (5 bases). The CDR3 extends over 11 amino acids. The ends were cut back, 4 bases at V and 7 bases at J, with 5 bases in the middle. As DNA, the CDR3 is TGTGCCAGCAGTTCAGGGAATGAGCAGTTCTTC. Protein: CASSSGNEQFF.

V and J are TRBV10-3 and TRBJ1-1; D remains unclear. The CDR3 spans 12 residues. Germline V CDR1 and CDR2: ENHRY, SYGVKD. V dropped 2 bases and J dropped 6 bases, with 7 bases sitting between them. CDR3 DNA sequence: TGTGCCATCAGTGAGGGGCAGCCTGAAGCTTTCTTT. Encoded protein: CAISEGQPEAFF.

The V and J genes are TRBV4-3 and TRBJ2-7; 9 positions match TRBD2. The CDR3 covers 15 residues. Germline values: CDR1 LGHNA, CDR2 YSLEER. J was trimmed by 2 bases and V by 4 bases; bases with no gene match: 6. The CDR3, as DNA: TGCGCCAGCAGCCCGATGACTAGCGGAGCCTACGAGCAGTACTTC. As protein: CASSPMTSGAYEQYF.

The V gene is TRBV6-6, the J gene TRBJ2-5; possible D gene TRBD2, 5 bases. The CDR3 sequence is 14 residues long. Germline CDR1 is MNHNY and CDR2 is SVGAGI (reference sequence). The germline V and J ends were trimmed by 5 bases and 3 bases, with 13 bases remaining between them. The DNA for the CDR3 is TGTGCCAGCAGTACGGACTTAGCCGAAGAGACCCAGTACTTC. Its translation: CASSTDLAEETQYF.

The rearrangement joins TRBV7-9 to TRBJ2-2, with a weak D call TRBD1 (5 bases). CDR1 SEHNR and CDR2 FQNEAQ come from the germline V gene (reference sequence). Trimming cost V 1 base and J 5 bases, with 11 bases left between them. The CDR3 length is 15 residues. The CDR3 is CASSLGRGRTGELFF. Here the CDR3 DNA reads TGTGCCAGCAGCTTAGGAAGGGGCCGAACCGGGGAGCTGTTTTTT.

This clone was recorded a few times. The chain uses TRBV28 and TRBJ2-2, with D possibly matching TRBD2 (6 bases). The V gene lost 8 bases and the J gene lost 4 bases, with 14 bases spanning the gap. The CDR3 is made up of 14 amino acids. In germline, CDR1 is MDHEN, CDR2 SYDVKM. The CDR3: CASGGSRGTGELFF. CDR3 coding DNA: TGTGCCAGCGGGGGGAGTAGGGGCACCGGGGAGCTGTTTTTT.

This clone was seen once. The rearrangement joins TRBV24-1 to TRBJ1-1; no reliable D call. V shed 9 bases and J shed 2 bases, with 6 bases lying between them. The CDR3 totals 11 residues. CDR1 and CDR2 from the germline V gene are KGHDR and SFDVKD. The CDR3 here is CATGRNTEAFF. The CDR3 nucleotides read TGTGCCACCGGCAGAAACACTGAAGCTTTCTTT.

The chain is built from TRBV5-6 and TRBJ2-5, with D maybe TRBD2 (6 bases). The CDR3 is made up of 15 amino acids. Trimming stripped 4 bases from V and 5 bases from J, with 18 bases between. Germline V gives CDR1 SGHDT, CDR2 YYEEEE. This CDR3 reads CASSIPRDFGETQYF. In nucleotides, the CDR3 is TGTGCCAGCAGCATCCCCAGGGACTTCGGGGAGACCCAGTACTTC. The whole variable domain, filled in from reference TRBV5-6 and TRBJ2-5, reads DAGVTQSPTHLIKTRGQQVTLRCSPKSGHDTVSWYQQALGQGPQFIFQYYEEEERQRGNFPDRFSGHQFPNYSSELNVNALLLGDSALYLCASSIPRDFGETQYFGPGTRLLVL.

The CDR3: CASSPSFPTDGYTF. DNA for the CDR3: TGTGCCAGCAGTCCTTCTTTCCCGACAGATGGCTACACCTTC. The rearrangement uses TRBV27 and TRBJ1-2; the D gene is possibly TRBD1 (5 bases). Trimming removed 5 bases from V and 6 bases from J, with 16 bases in between. Germline CDR1 is MNHEY and CDR2 is SMNVEV (reference sequence). The CDR3 has 14 residues.

The chain is built from TRBV29-1 and TRBJ1-1; 8 bases match TRBD1. CDR3 length: 13 amino acids. Germline trimming cut 5 bases from V and 1 base from J; bases unmatched to any gene: 3. The germline V gene encodes CDR1 SQVTM and CDR2 ANQGSEA. The CDR3 protein is CSVIGQGNTEAFF. DNA of the CDR3: TGCAGCGTTATCGGACAGGGGAACACTGAAGCTTTCTTT.